These 22 T cell receptor beta chains share one sample of origin, sequenced in a study of T-cell memory formation after mild COVID-19. A single record per CDR3 protein comes from TCRdb applying MiXCR to the 5' RACE reads. The sample yields roughly 190,000 distinct CDR3 sequences, roughly 10% seen once. Sequencing was carried out using PBMCs or a T cell subset sorted from them (not recorded which). Source of these receptors: a young man who had mild COVID-19 (a few samples of this study predate the infection). Cell type and time point are not known.

This chain joins TRBV4-2 and TRBJ2-3; D is possibly TRBD2 (6 bases). CDR3 length: 15 amino acids. The germline V and J ends were trimmed by 1 base and 2 bases, with 10 bases remaining between them. Germline CDR1 LGHNA, CDR2 YNFKEQ. The CDR3 spells CASSQGEADTDTQYF. In DNA form, the CDR3 reads TGTGCCAGCAGCCAAGGGGAGGCTGACACAGATACGCAGTATTTT.

Only a few counts were recorded for this clonotype. The V and J genes are TRBV9 and TRBJ2-5; D remains ambiguous. V lost 2 bases to trimming and J lost 3 bases, with 8 bases between them. Germline-derived CDR1 and CDR2 are SGDLS and YYNGEE. The CDR3 has 13 amino acids. The CDR3: CASSVGSEETQYF. For the CDR3, the DNA is TGTGCCAGCAGCGTGGGTTCAGAAGAGACCCAGTACTTC.

The chain joins TRBV18 to TRBJ2-7; perhaps TRBD1 as D (5 bases). CDR1 and CDR2 from the germline V gene are KGHSH and LQKENI. V was shortened by 4 bases and J by 6 bases, with 10 bases between the two germline ends. This CDR3 is built from 12 residues. The CDR3 region is CASSRRDSEQYV. For the CDR3, the DNA is TGTGCCAGCTCACGCAGAGACAGCGAGCAGTACGTC.

This rearrangement joins TRBV6-5 to TRBJ1-3; TRBD1 might be the D (5 bases). V lost 6 bases, J lost 7 bases, and 16 bases lay in between. Per germline, CDR1 MNHEY and CDR2 SVGAGI. This CDR3 region has 14 residues. CDR3 nucleotides: TGTGCCAGCAGCTACGGCCATAGGGACAACACCATATATTTT. Translated, it gives CASSYGHRDNTIYF.

J is TRBJ1-5 and V is TRBV18; D may be TRBD1 (5 bases). Germline-derived CDR1 and CDR2 are KGHSH and LQKENI. Between the trimmed V and J ends, which lost 2 bases and 3 bases, there was a span of 8 bases. The CDR3 covers 14 residues. CDR3 amino acids: CASSPLDINQPQHF. The CDR3 DNA follows: TGTGCCAGCTCACCATTGGACATCAATCAGCCCCAGCATTTT.

J is TRBJ2-7 and V is TRBV2; no firm D call. Trimming left V 4 bases short and J 3 bases short, with 7 bases between. Germline V gene lookup returns CDR1 SNHLY and CDR2 FYNNEI. CDR3 length: 12 amino acids. The CDR3 sequence is CASSGQNYEQYF. For the CDR3, the DNA is TGTGCCAGCAGTGGACAAAACTACGAGCAGTACTTC.

The chain recombines TRBV10-3 with TRBJ2-1; 12 nucleotides match TRBD2. Unmatched junction bases numbered 7, after V lost 4 bases and J lost 0 bases. CDR3 length equals 18 residues. Germline CDR1 ENHRY, CDR2 SYGVKD. This CDR3 is CAISGGLAGWSSYNEQFF. CDR3 DNA sequence: TGTGCCATCAGTGGTGGACTAGCGGGGTGGAGCTCCTACAATGAGCAGTTCTTC.

This clonotype turned up a few times. This rearrangement joins TRBV7-2 to TRBJ1-2; D might be TRBD1 (5 bases). CDR3 length: 15 amino acids. Germline-derived CDR1 and CDR2 are SGHTA and FQGNSA. The V and J ends lost 2 bases and 7 bases respectively, with 17 bases between them. The CDR3 region has the DNA TGTGCCAGCAGCTTACAGGCAAACCGGGACGGTGGCTACACCTTC. Its translation is CASSLQANRDGGYTF.

The chain carries TRBV2 and TRBJ1-2, with 9 positions matching TRBD1. The CDR3 spans 14 residues. CDR1 and CDR2 from the germline V gene are SNHLY and FYNNEI. V shed 8 bases and J 8 bases; nucleotides not matched to a gene: 12. The CDR3 spells CASRDAQGARGYTF. The CDR3 DNA reads TGTGCCAGCCGGGACGCACAGGGGGCGAGGGGCTACACCTTC.

This clonotype was picked up a small number of times. This chain joins TRBV5-5 and TRBJ2-7; 7 positions match TRBD1. This CDR3 has 15 amino acids. V trimming: 4 bases; J trimming: 2 bases; junction bases outside the gene matches: 9. Germline CDR1 is SGHKS and CDR2 is YYEKEE (reference sequence). In DNA, the CDR3 is TGTGCCAGCAGCCAAGCCGGGACAGACCCCTACGAGCAGTACGTC. The encoded protein is CASSQAGTDPYEQYV.

The J gene is TRBJ1-6, the V gene TRBV4-2; D is unclear. The V end was cut by 4 bases, the J end by 3 bases, with 7 bases between. CDR3 length equals 14 residues. Germline values: CDR1 LGHNA, CDR2 YNFKEQ. The CDR3 loop reads CASSRAVYNSPLHF. In DNA form, the CDR3 reads TGTGCCAGCAGCCGAGCCGTCTATAATTCACCCCTCCACTTT.

This clonotype occurred many times. The J gene is TRBJ2-3, the V gene TRBV28; D gene unclear. CDR3 size: 13 residues. Germline V gene sequence: CDR1 MDHEN, CDR2 SYDVKM. The V end was cut by 6 bases, the J end by 7 bases, with 14 bases between. The DNA of the CDR3 is TGTGCCAGCAGCCGATATAGAGTATATACGCAGTATTTT. It translates to CASSRYRVYTQYF.

The gene calls are TRBV6-1 and TRBJ2-5, with 15 bases aligning to TRBD2. The CDR3 runs 19 residues. Germline trimming cut 0 bases from V and 1 base from J; bases unmatched to any gene: 6. Germline V lookup: CDR1 MNHNS, CDR2 SASEGT. The CDR3 coding sequence is TGTGCCAGCAGTGAAGCGCTTCGGACTAGCGGGGGGGCCCAAGAGACCCAGTACTTC. This codes for CASSEALRTSGGAQETQYF.

CDR3 bases: TGTGCCAGCAGCCCGACCGCCGCCGGGGAGCTGTTTTTT. This sequence encodes CASSPTAAGELFF. The gene calls are TRBV9 and TRBJ2-2; D not resolved. Trimming removed 4 bases from V and 6 bases from J, with 10 bases in between. Germline lookup yields CDR1 SGDLS and CDR2 YYNGEE. This CDR3 has 13 residues.

This clonotype has at least ten counts. The rearrangement uses TRBV12-3 or TRBV12-4 and TRBJ1-2; D uncertain. The CDR3 runs 13 residues. Trimming pared 3 bases from V and 4 bases from J, leaving 9 bases between. The CDR3 loop reads CASSLFVSYGYTF. The CDR3, as DNA: TGTGCCAGCAGTTTGTTTGTGAGCTATGGCTACACCTTC.

V is TRBV7-9 and J is TRBJ1-6; 10 nucleotides line up with TRBD1. Trimming at V came to 5 bases and at J to 9 bases, leaving 10 bases not matched to a gene. The CDR3 sequence is 16 residues long. The germline V gene has CDR1 SEHNR and CDR2 FQNEAQ (reference sequence). The CDR3 DNA follows: TGTGCCAGCAGCCATGACCCGGGACAGGGGATTTCACCCCTCCACTTT. Protein product: CASSHDPGQGISPLHF.

The chain joins TRBV12-3 or TRBV12-4 to TRBJ2-2, with D possibly TRBD1 on 8 matching bases. The CDR3 length is 14 residues. The V end was cut by 6 bases, the J end by 6 bases, with 14 bases between. The CDR3 region has the DNA TGTGCCAGCAGATATACAGGGGGGGCCGGGGAGCTGTTTTTT. Encoded protein: CASRYTGGAGELFF.

J is TRBJ1-6 and V is TRBV18; D is ambiguous. This CDR3 has 15 amino acids. The V and J ends lost 2 bases and 7 bases respectively, with 12 bases between them. Germline CDR1 and CDR2: KGHSH and LQKENI. CDR3 in DNA: TGTGCCAGCTCACCAACACGACTGTTCAATTCACCCCTCCACTTT. Translation: CASSPTRLFNSPLHF.

V is TRBV5-1 and J is TRBJ2-1; possibly TRBD1 for D (6 bases). Looked up from germline, CDR1 is SGHRS and CDR2 is YFSETQ. This CDR3 spans 15 amino acids. The V gene lost 4 bases and the J gene lost 5 bases, with 16 bases spanning the gap. The CDR3 loop is CASSPTGTNNNEQFF. CDR3 bases: TGCGCCAGCAGCCCCACCGGGACAAACAACAATGAGCAGTTCTTC. Supplemented by reference TRBV5-1 and TRBJ2-1, the full variable domain reads KAGVTQTPRYLIKTRGQQVTLSCSPISGHRSVSWYQQTPGQGLQFLFEYFSETQRNKGNFPGRFSGRQFSNSRSEMNVSTLELGDSALYLCASSPTGTNNNEQFFGPGTRLTVL.

Remarks on this clonotype: The germline gene is not matched at one end of the junction; a read error may be the cause. This chain links TRBV12-3 or TRBV12-4 with TRBJ1-5; D might be TRBD1 (6 bases). This CDR3 has 13 residues. CDR3 sequence (DNA): TGTGCCAGCACTTTAGGGGGAAATCAGCCCCAGCATTTT. It encodes CASTLGGNQPQHF.

This rearrangement joins TRBV20-1 to TRBJ1-6, with 7 bases that match TRBD1. In germline, CDR1 is DFQATT, CDR2 SNEGSKA (reference sequence). V was pared by 5 bases and J by 4 bases, with 2 bases of the junction left unmatched. The CDR3 is 13 amino acids. The CDR3 bases are TGCAGTGCTTCGGGACAGTATAATTCACCCCTCCACTTT. Its protein is CSASGQYNSPLHF.

This clonotype was seen only a few times. The gene calls are TRBV30 and TRBJ1-1; D unresolved. The CDR3 has 15 amino acids. Trimming removed 1 base at V and 0 bases at J, with 12 bases between. Germline CDR1 is GTSNPN and CDR2 is SVGIG (reference sequence). CDR3 in DNA: TGTGCCTGGAGTGATTTGATATTCATGAACACTGAAGCTTTCTTT. Amino acids: CAWSDLIFMNTEAFF.